These 5 T cell receptor beta chains share one sample of origin, sequenced in a study of shared clonotypes between healthy human individuals (dated by TCRdb to 2020 to 2021). Library creation used the immunoSEQ multiplex PCR assay. TCRdb obtained this table from immuneACCESS and retained in-frame rearrangements with V and J assigned. These tables miss some clones; where compared with another copy, unresolved V genes account for less than half of the shortfall, and the remainder is unexplained. The sample table lists approximately 2.3 million clones, 80% to 95% of them with a count of one. In total, the top ten clones hold approximately 0.4% of the sample. Sequences were obtained from naive CD4+ T cells from PBMCs. Interpreted using the paper, the cell subset or site label stands for: CD45RA+ positively selected. The source of these receptors is a man between 18 and 35 years old in good health. Some clones in this sample may be carry-over from other donors' samples.

CDR3 residues: CASSPGQRISGNTIYF. The CDR3, as DNA: TGTGCCAGCAGCCCGGGACAGAGGATTTCTGGAAACACCATATATTTT. The J gene is TRBJ1-3, the V gene TRBV9; TRBD1 agrees at 7 bases. Germline V lookup: CDR1 SGDLS, CDR2 YYNGEE. CDR3 size: 16 residues. The ends lost 4 bases at V and 1 base at J; junction bases unmatched: 8.

The J gene is TRBJ1-4, the V gene TRBV7-2; 7 bases line up with TRBD1. The ends lost 4 bases at V and 6 bases at J; junction bases unmatched: 5. CDR1 is SGHTA, CDR2 FQGNSA, per germline. The CDR3 is 14 residues long. Here the CDR3 reads CASSSGQAYEKLFF. In DNA form, the CDR3 reads TGTGCCAGCAGCTCCGGACAGGCGTATGAAAAACTGTTTTTT. Drawing the rest from reference TRBV7-2 and TRBJ1-4, the complete variable domain is GAGVSQSPSNKVTEKGKDVELRCDPISGHTALYWYRQSLGQGLEFLIYFQGNSAPDKSGLPSDRFSAERTGGSVSTLTIQRTQQEDSAVYLCASSSGQAYEKLFFGSGTQLSVL.

The chain has TRBV7-3 and TRBJ2-1, with TRBD2 identical over 7 bases. Germline V lookup: CDR1 SGHTA, CDR2 FQGTGA. The CDR3 covers 15 residues. J gave up 2 bases and V 5 bases, and 6 bases lay outside the gene matches. CDR3 in DNA: TGTGCCAGCAGCGCTTCCGGGACTACCTACAATGAGCAGTTCTTC. Protein sequence: CASSASGTTYNEQFF. The whole variable domain, remainder taken from reference TRBV7-3 and TRBJ2-1, is GAGVSQTPSNKVTEKGKYVELRCDPISGHTALYWYRQSLGQGPEFLIYFQGTGAADDSGLPNDRFFAVRPEGSVSTLKIQRTERGDSAVYLCASSASGTTYNEQFFGPGTRLTVL.

The table lists this clone with a count of one. V gene TRBV7-2 combines with J gene TRBJ1-4; D remains unclear. From germline, CDR1 is SGHTA and CDR2 FQGNSA. Trimming took 0 bases from V and 10 from J, leaving 12 bases between them. The CDR3 covers 14 residues. The CDR3: CASSLALTRGKLFF. The CDR3 nucleotides read TGTGCCAGCAGCTTAGCCCTGACCCGCGGAAAACTGTTTTTT.

This chain uses TRBV28 with TRBJ2-5, with a tentative D call TRBD2 (5 bases). The V end lost 8 bases, the J end lost 2 bases, and 12 bases lay between the germline ends. The CDR3 totals 13 residues. Germline V CDR1 and CDR2: MDHEN, SYDVKM. The CDR3: CASRSPGQETQYF. DNA of the CDR3: TGTGCCAGCCGCAGTCCGGGACAAGAGACCCAGTACTTC.